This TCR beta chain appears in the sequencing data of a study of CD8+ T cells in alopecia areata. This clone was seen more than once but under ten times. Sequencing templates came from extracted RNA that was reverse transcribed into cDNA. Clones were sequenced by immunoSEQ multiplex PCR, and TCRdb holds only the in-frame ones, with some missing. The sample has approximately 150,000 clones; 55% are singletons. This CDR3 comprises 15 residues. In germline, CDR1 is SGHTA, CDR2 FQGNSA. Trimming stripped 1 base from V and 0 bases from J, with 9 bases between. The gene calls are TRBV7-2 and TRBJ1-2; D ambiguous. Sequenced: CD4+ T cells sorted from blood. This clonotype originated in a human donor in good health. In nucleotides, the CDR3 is TGTGCCAGCAGCTTAGGTCCGCCCGCTAACTATGGCTACACCTTC. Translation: CASSLGPPANYGYTF.